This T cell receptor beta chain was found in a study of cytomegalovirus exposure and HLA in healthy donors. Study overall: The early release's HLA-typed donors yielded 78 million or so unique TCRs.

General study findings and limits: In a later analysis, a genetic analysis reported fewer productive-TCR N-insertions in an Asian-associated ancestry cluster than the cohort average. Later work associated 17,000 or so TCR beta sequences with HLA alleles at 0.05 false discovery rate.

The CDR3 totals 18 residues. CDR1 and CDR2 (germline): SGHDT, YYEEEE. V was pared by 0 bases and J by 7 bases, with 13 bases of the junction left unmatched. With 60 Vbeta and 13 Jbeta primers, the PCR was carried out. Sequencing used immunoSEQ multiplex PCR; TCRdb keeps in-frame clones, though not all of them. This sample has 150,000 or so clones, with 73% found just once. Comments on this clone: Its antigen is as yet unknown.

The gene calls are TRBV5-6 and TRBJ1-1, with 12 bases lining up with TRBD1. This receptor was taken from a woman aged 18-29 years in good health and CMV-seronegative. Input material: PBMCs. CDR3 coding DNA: TGTGCCAGCAGCTTGGTGATGAAGGTGGGACAGGGGGCGGGTGAAGCTTTCTTT. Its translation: CASSLVMKVGQGAGEAFF.